The clone carrying this T cell receptor (beta chain) is a singleton in its sample. The record originates from a study of OX40 agonist ivuxolimab in advanced cancers. Assay: immunoSEQ multiplex PCR; the TCRdb copy retains only in-frame clones and omits some. The table shows 50,000 to 65,000 clones, with approximately 86% occurring only once. The sequencing here drew on CD4+ or CD8+ T cells sorted from blood, taken in a trial of the OX40 agonist ivuxolimab. The receptor comes from an adult with an advanced solid tumor such as melanoma, head and neck, liver or kidney cancer.

The CDR3 DNA sequence: TGTGCCAGCAGTTTTAATTCGGCGGGACAAGAGACCCAGTACTTC. Translating gives CASSFNSAGQETQYF. The rearrangement joins TRBV6-6 to TRBJ2-5; a weak D match, TRBD2 (6 bases). Trimming removed 4 bases from V and 2 bases from J, with 14 bases in between. Germline CDR1 MNHNY, CDR2 SVGAGI (reference sequence). The CDR3 length is 15 residues.